Reported below is one T cell receptor (beta chain). The target antigen is unknown. V was shortened by 6 bases and J by 6 bases, with 9 bases between the two germline ends. Per germline, CDR1 SNHLY and CDR2 FYNNEI. The CDR3 extends over 13 amino acids. Profiling relied on immunoSEQ multiplex PCR, and the TCRdb table lists in-frame clones only, not all of them. Altogether roughly 100,000 clones are present, around 87% being singletons, with the ten largest covering around 5%. These data belong to a study of T cell responses to AZD1222 COVID-19 vaccine. Study-wide points: Mostly white British, mostly female donors; authors suggested clonal diversity may be underestimated. Elevations in Spike-specific TCR breadth and depth followed administration of two AZD1222 doses.

V usage is TRBV2 and J usage is TRBJ1-6, with D uncertain. The clonotype was recovered from an adult in good health. The sample consisted of peripheral blood, taken on day 0 of AZD1222 vaccination. The CDR3 DNA sequence: TGTGCCAGCAGGGGTAGGCGTAATTCACCCCTCCACTTT. Translating it yields CASRGRRNSPLHF. The full variable domain, its missing parts supplied by reference TRBV2 and TRBJ1-6, is EPEVTQTPSHQVTQMGQEVILRCVPISNHLYFYWYRQILGQKVEFLVSFYNNEISEKSEIFDDQFSVERPDGSNFTLKIRSTKLEDSAMYFCASRGRRNSPLHFGNGTRLTVT.